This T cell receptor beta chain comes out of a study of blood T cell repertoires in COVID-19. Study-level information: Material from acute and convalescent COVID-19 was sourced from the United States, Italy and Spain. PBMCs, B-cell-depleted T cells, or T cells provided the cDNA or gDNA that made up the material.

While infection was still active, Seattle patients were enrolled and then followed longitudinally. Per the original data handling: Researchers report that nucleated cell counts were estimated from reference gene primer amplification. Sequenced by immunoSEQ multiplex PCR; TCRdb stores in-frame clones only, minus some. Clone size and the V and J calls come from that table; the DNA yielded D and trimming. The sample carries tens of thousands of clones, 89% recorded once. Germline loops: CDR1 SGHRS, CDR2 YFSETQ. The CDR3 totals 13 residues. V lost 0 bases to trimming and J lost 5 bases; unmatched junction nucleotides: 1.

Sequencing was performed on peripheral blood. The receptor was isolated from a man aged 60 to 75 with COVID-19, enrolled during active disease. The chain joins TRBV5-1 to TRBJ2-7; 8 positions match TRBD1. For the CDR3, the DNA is TGCGCCAGCAGCTTGGACAGGGGGAACGAGCAGTACTTC. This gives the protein CASSLDRGNEQYF.